This T cell receptor (beta chain) was identified in a study of early T cells in non-severe SARS-CoV-2 infection. Individual cDNA molecules were tagged with unique molecular identifiers. MiXCR, run by TCRdb on the 5' RACE reads, gives a single entry per CDR3 protein. Of about 83,000 distinct CDR3 sequences in the sample, 8% to 13% are singletons; the top ten hold around 8%. This clonotype was picked up a small number of times. The CDR3 length is 14 residues. Germline CDR1 reads SGHRS; CDR2 reads YFSETQ. J lost 6 bases, V lost 5 bases, and 11 bases had no gene match. The sequence came from an adult who was a healthcare worker with PCR-confirmed SARS-CoV-2 infection or an uninfected control (not recorded which). The genes are TRBV5-1 and TRBJ2-7, with 7 bases matching TRBD2. The sample consisted of whole blood, taken at baseline. CDR3 sequence (DNA): TGCGCCAGCAGACCTAGCGGTCCTACTGGCGAGCAGTACTTC. It is translated as CASRPSGPTGEQYF. Based on the CDR3 plus reference TRBV5-1 and TRBJ2-7, the full variable domain is KAGVTQTPRYLIKTRGQQVTLSCSPISGHRSVSWYQQTPGQGLQFLFEYFSETQRNKGNFPGRFSGRQFSNSRSEMNVSTLELGDSALYLCASRPSGPTGEQYFGPGTRLTVT.